A selection of T cell receptor beta chains follows, all from one sample in a study of blood T cells in healthy people across ages. TCRdb independently ran MiXCR on the 5' RACE reads; one entry per CDR3 protein. Among 1.5 million to 2 million distinct CDR3 sequences, 28% were seen once, and the ten largest hold around 7.7%. The material sequenced was blood. All receptors come from a woman aged 25-40 years in good health. Both conserved end residues are part of each CDR3. D genes are given only for firm matches. Rows give clone size only sometimes, using once, few, many, or a class for an expanded clone.

clone size | J gene | V gene | D gene | CDR3 protein | CDR3 DNA
many | TRBJ1-2 | TRBV20-1 | . | CSASEVYGYTF | TGCAGTGCTAGCGAAGTCTATGGCTACACCTTC
. | TRBJ1-6 | TRBV12-3/TRBV12-4 | . | CASSQGFDNSPLHF | TGTGCCAGCAGCCAGGGGTTTGATAATTCACCCCTCCACTTT
few | TRBJ2-3 | TRBV4-3 | . | CASSGSRDTQYF | TGCGCCAGCAGTGGCTCGCGAGATACGCAGTATTTT
many | TRBJ2-7 | TRBV7-6 | . | CASSPGTPGHYEQYF | TGTGCCAGCAGCCCAGGGACCCCAGGGCATTACGAGCAGTACTTC
many | TRBJ2-1 | TRBV5-1 | . | CASSSLLDGSSFNEQFF | TGCGCCAGCAGCTCGCTCCTCGACGGGTCCTCGTTCAATGAGCAGTTCTTC
. | TRBJ1-5 | TRBV28 | . | CASSSVSPASNQPQHF | TGTGCCAGCAGTTCCGTGAGCCCGGCCAGCAATCAGCCCCAGCATTTT
few | TRBJ2-3 | TRBV29-1 | TRBD2 | CSAILSGGETSADTQYF | TGCAGCGCAATACTAAGCGGGGGGGAGACAAGCGCAGATACGCAGTATTTT
few | TRBJ2-1 | TRBV3-1 | . | CASSPLWAYNEQFF | TGTGCCAGCAGCCCCCTTTGGGCCTACAATGAGCAGTTCTTC
. | TRBJ2-5 | TRBV29-1 | TRBD2 | CSVGQSGTSRRETQYF | TGCAGCGTTGGCCAAAGCGGGACTAGTAGGAGAGAGACCCAGTACTTC
. | TRBJ2-7 | TRBV10-3 | . | CAISESTPGAYEQYF | TGTGCCATCAGTGAGTCGACGCCAGGGGCCTACGAGCAGTACTTC
many | TRBJ1-2 | TRBV10-3 | . | CAISGIHGYTF | TGTGCCATCAGTGGGATCCATGGCTACACCTTC
few | TRBJ2-7 | TRBV7-9 | TRBD1 | CASSFLTGEDEQYF | TGTGCCAGCAGCTTCCTGACAGGGGAGGACGAGCAGTACTTC
. | TRBJ1-4 | TRBV2 | . | CASCVLGGNEKLFF | TGTGCCAGCTGCGTTCTGGGTGGGAATGAAAAACTGTTTTTT
few | TRBJ2-3 | TRBV7-9 | . | CASSAPPSGTDTQYF | TGTGCCAGCAGCGCTCCCCCTTCGGGGACAGATACGCAGTATTTT
. | TRBJ1-1 | TRBV3-1 | . | CASSQDSLGAFF | TGTGCCAGCAGCCAAGATTCGTTGGGAGCTTTCTTT
few | TRBJ2-7 | TRBV5-1 | TRBD1 | CASSSPGGCEQYF | TGCGCCAGCAGCAGTCCAGGGGGCTGCGAGCAGTACTTC
. | TRBJ2-1 | TRBV7-2 | TRBD2 | CASSFHTRASGRADEQFF | TGTGCCAGCAGCTTCCACACCCGGGCTAGCGGGAGGGCCGATGAGCAGTTCTTC
. | TRBJ2-1 | TRBV11-2 | . | CASSSRGNPRANEQFF | TGTGCCAGCAGCTCCCGAGGCAACCCGAGGGCGAATGAGCAGTTCTTC
. | TRBJ1-2 | TRBV12-3/TRBV12-4 | . | CASSARDYGYTF | TGTGCCAGCAGTGCCCGGGACTATGGCTACACCTTC
. | TRBJ1-6 | TRBV2 | . | CAGAGNSPLHF | TGTGCCGGCGCAGGGAATTCACCCCTCCACTTT
many | TRBJ2-7 | TRBV7-2 | . | CASSPGGPGEQYF | TGTGCCAGCAGCCCCGGGGGGCCTGGCGAGCAGTACTTC
many | TRBJ2-6 | TRBV10-2 | TRBD1 | CASKQGVMNSGANVLTF | TGCGCCAGCAAGCAGGGGGTCATGAACTCTGGGGCCAACGTCCTGACTTTC
few | TRBJ2-1 | TRBV7-2 | . | CASTQWYGDNEQFF | TGTGCCAGCACCCAGTGGTACGGAGACAATGAGCAGTTCTTC
many | TRBJ2-1 | TRBV12-3/TRBV12-4 | . | CASSLPGGANGGSEQFF | TGTGCCAGCAGCCTCCCAGGCGGGGCCAACGGAGGAAGCGAGCAGTTCTTC
few | TRBJ2-6 | TRBV11-1 | TRBD1 | CASSFVRRDRQSRGNGANVPTF | TGTGCCAGCAGCTTCGTCCGGCGGGACAGGCAGAGCCGGGGCAATGGGGCCAACGTCCCGACTTTC
many | TRBJ2-3 | TRBV29-1 | . | CSVDPGEDTQYF | TGCAGCGTTGATCCGGGGGAGGATACGCAGTATTTT
many | TRBJ2-7 | TRBV27 | . | CATSGTTPSYEQYF | TGTGCCACCTCCGGGACAACTCCGTCCTACGAGCAGTACTTC
few | TRBJ1-1 | TRBV29-1 | . | CSGAREAELEAFF | TGCAGCGGAGCGAGAGAGGCAGAACTCGAAGCTTTCTTT
. | TRBJ1-2 | TRBV4-3 | . | CASSQDSSGGRGYGYTF | TGCGCCAGCAGCCAAGATTCGAGTGGGGGGCGCGGCTATGGCTACACCTTC
few | TRBJ2-5 | TRBV28 | . | CASSLILRGVQETQYF | TGTGCCAGCAGTTTAATACTCAGGGGGGTTCAAGAGACCCAGTACTTC
. | TRBJ2-5 | TRBV7-2 | TRBD1 | CASSSETGRGETQYF | TGTGCCAGCAGCTCGGAGACAGGGAGAGGAGAGACCCAGTACTTC
many | TRBJ2-7 | TRBV20-1 | . | CSARDSTVSYEQYF | TGCAGTGCTAGAGACTCGACAGTTTCCTACGAGCAGTACTTC
once | TRBJ1-4 | TRBV7-2 | TRBD1 | CASSPGQGRGEKLFF | TGTGCCAGCAGCCCCGGACAGGGACGAGGGGAAAAACTGTTTTTT
. | TRBJ1-4 | TRBV29-1 | . | CSVEQQRNEKLFF | TGCAGCGTTGAACAACAAAGAAATGAAAAACTGTTTTTT
. | TRBJ1-2 | TRBV29-1 | . | CSAEQGRGYTF | TGCAGCGCCGAACAGGGCCGTGGCTACACCTTC
few | TRBJ2-3 | TRBV5-4 | . | CASSFASLTDTQYF | TGTGCCAGCAGCTTCGCTAGCCTCACAGATACGCAGTATTTT
many | TRBJ1-5 | TRBV4-1 | . | CASSQVLQSLQPQHF | TGCGCCAGCAGCCAAGTGTTACAGAGTCTCCAGCCCCAGCATTTT
few | TRBJ1-6 | TRBV7-6 | . | CASSRSRGENSPLHF | TGTGCCAGCAGCCGGTCTAGGGGGGAAAATTCACCCCTCCACTTT
few | TRBJ2-5 | TRBV6-4 | . | CASSRKLGGRGYQETQYF | TGTGCCAGCAGCCGTAAGCTAGGCGGACGGGGGTACCAAGAGACCCAGTACTTC
many | TRBJ1-2 | TRBV4-3 | TRBD1 | CASSQERGPNYGYTF | TGCGCCAGCAGCCAAGAAAGGGGGCCTAACTATGGCTACACCTTC
few | TRBJ2-7 | TRBV4-1 | TRBD2 | CASSQSGGSTEQYF | TGCGCCAGCAGCCAATCCGGCGGGAGCACCGAGCAGTACTTC
few | TRBJ2-5 | TRBV3-1 | . | CASSQPEGRTGSQETQYF | TGTGCCAGCAGCCAACCTGAGGGGAGGACTGGGAGTCAAGAGACCCAGTACTTC
few | TRBJ1-1 | TRBV19 | . | CASSIVPTEAFF | TGTGCCAGTAGTATCGTCCCCACTGAAGCTTTCTTT
few | TRBJ2-3 | TRBV12-5 | TRBD2 | CASGSLTSGSRDTQYF | TGTGCTAGTGGTTCCCTGACTAGCGGGAGTCGGGATACGCAGTATTTT
. | TRBJ2-1 | TRBV20-1 | TRBD2 | CSARDPWASGGYNEQFF | TGCAGTGCTAGAGATCCGTGGGCTAGCGGGGGCTACAATGAGCAGTTCTTC
many | TRBJ2-1 | TRBV20-1 | TRBD2 | CSALGTSGHYNEQFF | TGCAGTGCGCTTGGGACTAGCGGACACTACAATGAGCAGTTCTTC
. | TRBJ2-7 | TRBV6-5 | TRBD2 | CASGRRTSGSYEQYF | TGTGCCAGCGGAAGGAGGACTAGCGGGAGTTACGAGCAGTACTTC
few | TRBJ1-1 | TRBV29-1 | . | CSVEDVGGDTEAFF | TGCAGCGTTGAAGATGTGGGCGGGGACACTGAAGCTTTCTTT
few | TRBJ2-1 | TRBV5-1 | TRBD2 | CASSLGPGTSAFNEQFF | TGCGCCAGCAGCTTGGGACCCGGGACTAGCGCGTTCAATGAGCAGTTCTTC
. | TRBJ2-1 | TRBV7-2 | TRBD2 | CASSLLGTSGNNEQFF | TGTGCCAGCAGCTTACTCGGGACTAGCGGAAACAATGAGCAGTTCTTC
once | TRBJ1-4 | TRBV7-2 | . | CASSSGVREKLFF | TGTGCCAGCAGCTCAGGGGTGCGGGAAAAACTGTTTTTT
few | TRBJ2-1 | TRBV7-2 | TRBD2 | CASSTSGGVSYNEQFF | TGTGCCAGCAGCACCAGTGGGGGGGTCTCCTACAATGAGCAGTTCTTC